Below are 27 T cell receptor beta chains sequenced from a single sample in a study of T cell responses to AZD1222 COVID-19 vaccine. Sequencing used immunoSEQ multiplex PCR; TCRdb keeps in-frame clones, though not all of them. The data show around 200,000 clones, 90% to 95% seen once. This material consisted of peripheral blood, taken 28 days after the second AZD1222 dose. These TCRs come from an adult who received the AZD1222 COVID-19 vaccine.

The chain employs TRBV9 and TRBJ1-1; 7 positions agree with TRBD1. The V segment lost 3 bases and the J segment 4 bases; nucleotides outside the gene matches: 6. The CDR3 loop spans 14 amino acids. Per the germline V gene, CDR1 is SGDLS and CDR2 is YYNGEE. DNA for the CDR3: TGTGCCAGCAGCGGGACGCAGGGGGTCACTGAAGCTTTCTTT. Encoded protein: CASSGTQGVTEAFF.

The CDR3 bases are TGTGCCAGCAATTCACCCCATGGGACAGGGCTTGGCACTGAAGCTTTCTTT. Amino acids: CASNSPHGTGLGTEAFF. The chain employs TRBV28 and TRBJ1-1; TRBD1 matches 9 bases. CDR1 is MDHEN, CDR2 SYDVKM, per germline. The CDR3 has 17 residues. The J segment lost 4 bases and the V segment lost 7 bases, leaving 16 bases of the junction unmatched.

The chain carries TRBV6-6 and TRBJ1-3, with D unclear. The CDR3 spans 15 residues. V was trimmed by 7 bases and J by 0 bases, leaving 13 bases between them. Germline-derived CDR1 and CDR2 are MNHNY and SVGAGI (reference sequence). CDR3: CASKRDLVSGNTIYF. CDR3 nucleotide sequence: TGTGCCAGCAAAAGGGATCTCGTCTCTGGAAACACCATATATTTT.

The CDR3 nucleotides are TGCGCCAGCAGCTTGTACGAAACAGGGCTCTACGAGCAGTACTTC. Its translation is CASSLYETGLYEQYF. The gene calls are TRBV5-1 and TRBJ2-7; D may be TRBD1 (6 bases). The CDR3 runs 15 residues. The germline V and J ends were trimmed by 1 base and 3 bases, with 14 bases remaining between them. Germline values: CDR1 SGHRS, CDR2 YFSETQ.

The genes are TRBV7-2 and TRBJ1-4, with unresolved D. V was cut by 1 base and J by 3 bases, with 9 bases left in between. CDR3 length: 15 amino acids. Germline V gene sequence: CDR1 SGHTA, CDR2 FQGNSA. The CDR3 loop reads CASSLGGRANEKLFF. In DNA, the CDR3 is TGTGCCAGCAGCTTAGGTGGACGGGCTAATGAAAAACTGTTTTTT.

The chain employs TRBV7-8 and TRBJ1-1; possible D gene TRBD1, 5 bases. CDR1 is SGHVS and CDR2 is FQNEAQ in the germline V gene. Deletions cut 0 bases from V and 1 base from J, with 15 bases between. This CDR3 region has 17 residues. The CDR3, as DNA: TGTGCCAGCAGCTTAGCGTTGAGAGGACAAAGGAACACTGAAGCTTTCTTT. The encoded protein is CASSLALRGQRNTEAFF.

J is TRBJ2-1 and V is TRBV25-1, with D unresolved. V was cut by 2 bases and J by 14 bases, with 10 bases left in between. CDR1 is MGHDK, CDR2 SYGVNS, per germline. The CDR3 runs to 11 residues. This chain's CDR3 is CASSEVQVKFF. CDR3 nucleotide sequence: TGTGCCAGCAGTGAAGTGCAGGTGAAGTTCTTC.

The chain combines TRBV28 with TRBJ1-4; maybe TRBD1 (6 bases). There are 13 residues in the CDR3. V was shortened by 5 bases and J by 5 bases, with 9 bases between the two germline ends. The germline CDR1 and CDR2 sequences are MDHEN and SYDVKM. The CDR3 nucleotides are TGTGCCAGCAGTACAGGGCGGAATGAAAAACTGTTTTTT. It translates to CASSTGRNEKLFF.

The chain employs TRBV14 and TRBJ2-3; D not resolved. CDR1 is SGHDN and CDR2 is FVKESK in the germline V gene. The CDR3 is 16 residues long. Trimming removed 4 bases at V and 2 bases at J, with 16 bases between. The CDR3 region has the DNA TGTGCCAGCAGCCCCCGACGGTCCTCGAACACAGATACGCAGTATTTT. Its translation is CASSPRRSSNTDTQYF.

This chain joins TRBV5-6 and TRBJ1-1; D gene ambiguous. Looked up from germline, CDR1 is SGHDT and CDR2 is YYEEEE. The CDR3 runs to 14 residues. V gave up 4 bases and J gave up 10 bases, with 20 bases separating them. CDR3 sequence (DNA): TGTGCCAGCAGCGCAGATCCGGGCCCCGGGTCAGCTTTCTTT. Amino acid sequence: CASSADPGPGSAFF.

J is TRBJ1-2 and V is TRBV4-1; D is ambiguous. With 5 bases removed from V and 8 bases from J, the gap between germline ends came to 12 bases. There are 12 residues in the CDR3. From germline, CDR1 is MGHRA and CDR2 YSYEKL. In DNA, the CDR3 is TGCGCCAGCAGCAAAACCTTAGGAGGCTACACCTTC. As protein: CASSKTLGGYTF.

The V and J genes are TRBV19 and TRBJ1-1; 8 bases map to TRBD1. Unmatched junction bases numbered 2, after V lost 4 bases and J lost 1 base. Germline V CDR1 and CDR2: LNHDA, SQIVND (reference sequence). This CDR3 is built from 14 residues. As DNA, the CDR3 is TGTGCCAGTAGTACCGACAGGGGGAACACTGAAGCTTTCTTT. Translated: CASSTDRGNTEAFF.

As DNA, the CDR3 is TGTGCCAGCACCGCGAGAAGGAACTATGGCTACACCTTC. It yields the protein CASTARRNYGYTF. V gene TRBV12-3 or TRBV12-4 combines with J gene TRBJ1-2; D unresolved. Trimming removed 7 bases at V and 2 bases at J, with 11 bases between. The CDR3 has 13 residues.

The rearrangement joins TRBV3-1 (or the pseudogene TRBV3-2) to TRBJ1-2; possible D gene TRBD1, 6 bases. Trimming pared 6 bases from V and 5 bases from J, leaving 25 bases between. There are 17 residues in the CDR3. Germline V gene lookup returns CDR1 LGHDT and CDR2 YNNKEL (reference sequence). CDR3: CASSRSRAWTEPYGYTF. CDR3 bases: TGTGCCAGCAGTCGAAGTCGGGCGTGGACAGAGCCTTATGGCTACACCTTC.

V and J are TRBV6-5 and TRBJ2-7; the D is unclear. Germline CDR1 MNHEY, CDR2 SVGAGI. Trimming stripped 7 bases from V and 6 bases from J, with 16 bases between. The CDR3 contains 13 residues. Here the CDR3 reads CASTPWSPSEQYF. The CDR3 DNA is TGTGCCAGCACCCCCTGGTCACCCTCCGAGCAGTACTTC.

This clone was observed a single time. The gene calls are TRBV7-2 and TRBJ1-2; TRBD1 agrees at 7 bases. The CDR3 spans 14 residues. Losses at the gene ends were 5 bases for V and 4 bases for J; bases not matched to a gene: 7. CDR1 is SGHTA and CDR2 is FQGNSA in the germline V gene. The chain's CDR3 is CASSQGQPFYGYTF. The CDR3 DNA reads as TGTGCCAGCAGCCAGGGACAGCCGTTCTATGGCTACACCTTC.

This clone was seen a single time. This chain links TRBV18 with TRBJ2-1; the D is unclear. CDR3 size: 14 residues. The V end was cut by 2 bases, the J end by 7 bases, with 12 bases between. Germline V lookup: CDR1 KGHSH, CDR2 LQKENI. In DNA form, the CDR3 reads TGTGCCAGCTCACCAATAGGAATAGGGAATGAGCAGTTCTTC. Translated: CASSPIGIGNEQFF.

This chain uses TRBV7-9 with TRBJ2-5; D is undetermined. The CDR3 has 16 residues. Germline CDR1 and CDR2: SEHNR and FQNEAQ (reference sequence). V lost 5 bases and J 1 base, leaving 17 bases between the germline ends. The CDR3 DNA sequence: TGTGCCAGCAGCCCAGGCGTGTCCAATTTCCAAGAGACCCAGTACTTC. Its protein is CASSPGVSNFQETQYF.

In its sample, this clone was seen once. The rearrangement links TRBV6-6 to TRBJ1-3, with D uncertain. The CDR3 is made up of 13 amino acids. The germline gives CDR1 MNHNY, CDR2 SVGAGI (reference sequence). V lost 6 bases and J 1 base, leaving 7 bases between the germline ends. In DNA form, the CDR3 reads TGTGCCAGCAGCTTATTTTCTGGAAACACCATATATTTT. Protein product: CASSLFSGNTIYF.

V and J are TRBV19 and TRBJ2-7; D possibly uses TRBD1 or TRBD2 (5 bases each). This CDR3 is 20 amino acids long. Germline lookup yields CDR1 LNHDA and CDR2 SQIVND (reference sequence). V lost 1 base and J lost 1, with 26 bases in between. The CDR3 sequence is CASSIGRQILTGTLSYEQYF. CDR3 coding DNA: TGTGCCAGTAGTATAGGTCGACAGATACTTACCGGGACCCTTTCCTACGAGCAGTACTTC.

V is TRBV28 and J is TRBJ2-1, with TRBD2 matching 13 bases. The CDR3 contains 18 residues. CDR1 is MDHEN, CDR2 SYDVKM, per germline. Trimming cost V 7 bases and J 2 bases; bases outside gene matches: 11. The CDR3 DNA reads TGTGCCAGCATCTCCGGGACTAGCGGGATAACCCCCTACAATGAGCAGTTCTTC. It translates to CASISGTSGITPYNEQFF.

The J gene is TRBJ2-3, the V gene TRBV7-3, with D uncertain. V was trimmed by 6 bases and J by 1 base, leaving 8 bases between them. The germline CDR1 and CDR2 sequences are SGHTA and FQGTGA. The CDR3 runs 13 residues. The CDR3 sequence is CASSLGRTDTQYF. The CDR3 DNA reads TGTGCCAGCAGTTTGGGCCGCACAGATACGCAGTATTTT.

The chain joins TRBV5-1 to TRBJ1-6; 8 bases align to TRBD1. Germline V lookup: CDR1 SGHRS, CDR2 YFSETQ. V shed 4 bases, J shed 6 bases, and the junction held 9 bases outside the gene matches. This CDR3 has 16 amino acids. The CDR3 bases are TGCGCCAGCAGCCCAGGGGGCGTAAGGGGTAATTCACCCCTCCACTTT. The encoded protein is CASSPGGVRGNSPLHF. The full variable domain, with the rest looked up from reference TRBV5-1 and TRBJ1-6, is KAGVTQTPRYLIKTRGQQVTLSCSPISGHRSVSWYQQTPGQGLQFLFEYFSETQRNKGNFPGRFSGRQFSNSRSEMNVSTLELGDSALYLCASSPGGVRGNSPLHFGNGTRLTVT.

The chain carries TRBV19 and TRBJ2-1, with TRBD2 matching over 8 bases. The CDR3 loop spans 17 amino acids. The germline gives CDR1 LNHDA, CDR2 SQIVND (reference sequence). The J segment lost 8 bases and the V segment lost 2 bases, leaving 14 bases of the junction unmatched. As DNA, the CDR3 is TGTGCCAGTAGTATACACGGGGGGGCCATTTTGAAAGATGAGCAGTTCTTC. Translated, it gives CASSIHGGAILKDEQFF.

The chain links TRBV28 to TRBJ2-1, with 8 bases identical to TRBD2. The V gene's germline CDR1 is MDHEN and CDR2 SYDVKM. The CDR3 spans 20 residues. The J segment lost 0 bases and the V segment lost 5 bases, leaving 18 bases of the junction unmatched. As DNA, the CDR3 is TGTGCCAGCAGTCCCTCATGGGGCGGGAGGACTCCTCGCTCCTACAATGAGCAGTTCTTC. Encoded protein: CASSPSWGGRTPRSYNEQFF.

This chain joins TRBV27 and TRBJ2-1, with D unresolved. Per germline, CDR1 MNHEY and CDR2 SMNVEV (reference sequence). The V gene lost 2 bases and the J gene lost 3 bases, with 8 bases spanning the gap. CDR3 length equals 14 residues. The CDR3 region has the DNA TGTGCCAGCAGTTTAGGGTCCATCTACAATGAGCAGTTCTTC. It translates to CASSLGSIYNEQFF.

The genes are TRBV3-1 (or the pseudogene TRBV3-2) and TRBJ1-2; D ambiguous. The CDR3 contains 15 residues. Germline loops: CDR1 LGHDT, CDR2 YNNKEL (reference sequence). With 1 base removed from V and 5 bases from J, the gap between germline ends came to 14 bases. CDR3 protein: CASSQVLPGGYGYTF. For the CDR3, the DNA is TGTGCCAGCAGCCAAGTCCTCCCCGGAGGGTATGGCTACACCTTC.